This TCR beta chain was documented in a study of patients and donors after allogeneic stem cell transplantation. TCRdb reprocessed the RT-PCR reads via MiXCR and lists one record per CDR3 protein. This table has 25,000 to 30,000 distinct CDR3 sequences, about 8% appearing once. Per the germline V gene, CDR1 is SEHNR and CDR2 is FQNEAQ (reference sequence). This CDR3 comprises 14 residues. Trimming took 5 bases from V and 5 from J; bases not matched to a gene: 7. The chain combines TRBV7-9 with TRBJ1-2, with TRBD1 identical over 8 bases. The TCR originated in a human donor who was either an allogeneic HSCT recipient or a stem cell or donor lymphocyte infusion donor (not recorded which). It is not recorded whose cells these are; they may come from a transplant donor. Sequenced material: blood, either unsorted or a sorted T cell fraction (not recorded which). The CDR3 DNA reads TGTGCCAGCAGCCTTTCCAGGGGGCAATATGGCTACACCTTC. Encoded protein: CASSLSRGQYGYTF.